Listed here are 5 T cell receptor beta chains from one sample, sequenced in a study of CD8 T cells in ankylosing spondylitis (dated by TCRdb to 2016 to 2017). Libraries came from 5' RACE. The listed sequencing device is Illumina HiSeq 2500. Using fastp at Q25 and MiXCR, TCRdb reprocessed the public reads and kept productive beta chains. Duplicate CDR3 protein sequences are folded into a single record with the most common DNA and genes. The sample table holds some 250,000 distinct CDR3 sequences, of which approximately 24% were seen once. The top ten constitute roughly 0.67% of the sample. The sequenced sample was blood, either unsorted or a sorted T cell fraction (not recorded which). These receptors were collected from a male donor with ankylosing spondylitis or in good health (not recorded which).

The V and J genes are TRBV29-1 and TRBJ2-5, with a weak D call TRBD1 (6 bases). The germline V and J ends were trimmed by 7 bases and 1 base, with 22 bases remaining between them. CDR1 and CDR2 from the germline V gene are SQVTM and ANQGSEA. This CDR3 spans 16 amino acids. This CDR3 is CSARDPTGKLQETQYF. As DNA, the CDR3 is TGCAGCGCCAGGGACCCTACAGGGAAACTCCAAGAGACCCAGTACTTC.

This clonotype showed up just a few times. The chain combines TRBV20-1 with TRBJ2-3; TRBD2 aligns across 7 bases. V gave up 5 bases and J gave up 6 bases; unmatched junction bases: 8. In germline, CDR1 is DFQATT, CDR2 SNEGSKA (reference sequence). The CDR3 has 13 amino acids. The CDR3 DNA is TGCAGTGCTTGGACTAGGCCAGGGGATACGCAGTATTTT. It is translated as CSAWTRPGDTQYF.

This clonotype appeared once. The rearrangement joins TRBV7-8 to TRBJ2-5; D could derive from TRBD1 or TRBD2 (5 bases each). Between the trimmed V and J ends, which lost 7 bases and 0 bases, there was a span of 21 bases. Germline CDR1 is SGHVS and CDR2 is FQNEAQ. This CDR3 contains 17 residues. The CDR3 is CASTVPLGGRYQETQYF. The CDR3 region has the DNA TGTGCCAGCACAGTCCCCCTTGGGGGACGATACCAAGAGACCCAGTACTTC.

In its sample, this clonotype was seen a few times. The chain uses TRBV29-1 and TRBJ2-1, with D possibly matching TRBD2 (5 bases). CDR1 SQVTM and CDR2 ANQGSEA come from the germline V gene. V was shortened by 3 bases and J by 8 bases, with 20 bases between the two germline ends. The CDR3 spans 15 residues. The CDR3 sequence: CSVDGNIEASDEQFF. The CDR3, as DNA: TGCAGCGTTGACGGGAACATTGAAGCGAGCGATGAGCAGTTCTTC.

There are a few counts of this clonotype. This CDR3 reads CSAPPSGGIGANEQFF. The CDR3 bases are TGCAGTGCTCCCCCTAGCGGGGGGATCGGAGCGAATGAGCAGTTCTTC. The V gene is TRBV20-1, the J gene TRBJ2-1; 11 nucleotides agree with TRBD2. V lost 5 bases, J lost 7 bases, and 13 bases stayed unmatched. This CDR3 comprises 16 residues. CDR1 and CDR2 (germline): DFQATT, SNEGSKA (reference sequence).